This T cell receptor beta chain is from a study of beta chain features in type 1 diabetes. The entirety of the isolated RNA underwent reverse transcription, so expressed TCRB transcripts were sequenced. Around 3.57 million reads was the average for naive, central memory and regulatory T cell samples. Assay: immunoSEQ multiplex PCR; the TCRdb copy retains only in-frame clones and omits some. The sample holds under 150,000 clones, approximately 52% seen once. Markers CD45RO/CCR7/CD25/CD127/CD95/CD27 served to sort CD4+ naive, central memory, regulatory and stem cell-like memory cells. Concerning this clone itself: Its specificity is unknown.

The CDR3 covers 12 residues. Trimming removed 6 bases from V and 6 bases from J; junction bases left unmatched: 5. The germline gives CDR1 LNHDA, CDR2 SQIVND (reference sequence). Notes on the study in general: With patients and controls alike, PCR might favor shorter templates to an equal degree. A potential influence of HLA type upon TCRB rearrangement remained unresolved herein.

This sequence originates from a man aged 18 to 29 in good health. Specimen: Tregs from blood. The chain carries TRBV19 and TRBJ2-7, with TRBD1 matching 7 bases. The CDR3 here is CASRGQDSEQYF. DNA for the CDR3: TGTGCCAGTAGAGGACAGGATTCCGAGCAGTACTTC.